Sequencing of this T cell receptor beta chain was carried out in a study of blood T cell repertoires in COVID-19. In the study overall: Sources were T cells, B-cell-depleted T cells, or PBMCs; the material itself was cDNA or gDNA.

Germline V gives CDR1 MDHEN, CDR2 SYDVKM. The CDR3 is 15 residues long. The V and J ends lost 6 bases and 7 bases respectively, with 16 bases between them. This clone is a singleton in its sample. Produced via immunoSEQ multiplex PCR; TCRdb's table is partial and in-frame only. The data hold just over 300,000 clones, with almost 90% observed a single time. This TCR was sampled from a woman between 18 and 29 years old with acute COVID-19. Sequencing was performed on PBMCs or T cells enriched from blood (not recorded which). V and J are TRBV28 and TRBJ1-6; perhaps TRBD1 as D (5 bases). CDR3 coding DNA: TGTGCCAGCAGAAGTCAAGTCGGGGGAAATTCACCCCTCCACTTT. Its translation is CASRSQVGGNSPLHF.